This TCR beta chain is from a study of PD-1 blockade in classical Hodgkin lymphoma. Overall study: Every 2 weeks, patients had 3 mg/kg nivolumab intravenously.

As concerns this clone: Its antigen is still unknown.

The table came from immunoSEQ multiplex PCR; TCRdb's copy has only in-frame clones and leaves some out. The sample contains over 60,000 clones, about 70% of which appear only once. Each patient's relapse followed autologous stem cell transplantation, and brentuximab vedotin exposure varied. This CDR3 spans 16 amino acids. The ends were cut back, 5 bases at V and 0 bases at J, with 16 bases in the middle. The germline gives CDR1 SGHVS, CDR2 FNYEAQ. Study-wide results and caveats: Whereas CD4+ TCR diversity had risen significantly by C4D1, CD8+ TCR diversity had not.

The chain recombines TRBV7-6 with TRBJ2-5, with D perhaps matching TRBD2 (6 bases). This receptor was identified in a human donor with classical Hodgkin lymphoma. The sequenced sample was peripheral blood mononuclear cells (PBMCs), obtained before the second cycle of nivolumab. CDR3 protein: CASSHPRGRHQETQYF. The CDR3 DNA reads as TGTGCCAGCAGCCATCCACGTGGGAGGCACCAAGAGACCCAGTACTTC.